This T cell receptor beta chain was found in a study of blood T cell repertoires in COVID-19. TCRdb's copy holds only in-frame clones and misses some; the assay was immunoSEQ multiplex PCR. The table shows hundreds of thousands of clones, with around 87% occurring only once. The sample comprised PBMCs or T cells enriched from blood (not recorded which). The receptor was derived from a man aged 18 to 35 who had recovered from COVID-19.

The CDR3 spells CASSPLTGDYTF. In DNA, the CDR3 is TGTGCCAGCTCACCCCTGACAGGGGACTACACCTTC. J is TRBJ1-2 and V is TRBV18; 8 bases agree with TRBD1. This CDR3 is built from 12 residues. The V gene end was trimmed by 3 bases and the J gene end by 10 bases; junction bases not matched to a gene: 4. Germline CDR1 KGHSH, CDR2 LQKENI.